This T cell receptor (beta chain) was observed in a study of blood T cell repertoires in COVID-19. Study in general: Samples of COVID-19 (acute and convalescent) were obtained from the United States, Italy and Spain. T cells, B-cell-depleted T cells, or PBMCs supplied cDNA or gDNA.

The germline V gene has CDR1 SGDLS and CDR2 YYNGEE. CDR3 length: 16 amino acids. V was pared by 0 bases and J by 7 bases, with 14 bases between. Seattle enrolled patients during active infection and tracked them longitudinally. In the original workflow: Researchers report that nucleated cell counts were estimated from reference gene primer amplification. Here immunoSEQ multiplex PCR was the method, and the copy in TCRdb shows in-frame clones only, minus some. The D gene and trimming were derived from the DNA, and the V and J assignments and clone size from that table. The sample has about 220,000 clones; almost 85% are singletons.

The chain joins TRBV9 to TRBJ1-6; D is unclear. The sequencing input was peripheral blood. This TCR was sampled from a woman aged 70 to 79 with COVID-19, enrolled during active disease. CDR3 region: CASSVANGRENSPLHF. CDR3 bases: TGTGCCAGCAGCGTAGCTAACGGGAGGGAAAATTCACCCCTCCACTTT.